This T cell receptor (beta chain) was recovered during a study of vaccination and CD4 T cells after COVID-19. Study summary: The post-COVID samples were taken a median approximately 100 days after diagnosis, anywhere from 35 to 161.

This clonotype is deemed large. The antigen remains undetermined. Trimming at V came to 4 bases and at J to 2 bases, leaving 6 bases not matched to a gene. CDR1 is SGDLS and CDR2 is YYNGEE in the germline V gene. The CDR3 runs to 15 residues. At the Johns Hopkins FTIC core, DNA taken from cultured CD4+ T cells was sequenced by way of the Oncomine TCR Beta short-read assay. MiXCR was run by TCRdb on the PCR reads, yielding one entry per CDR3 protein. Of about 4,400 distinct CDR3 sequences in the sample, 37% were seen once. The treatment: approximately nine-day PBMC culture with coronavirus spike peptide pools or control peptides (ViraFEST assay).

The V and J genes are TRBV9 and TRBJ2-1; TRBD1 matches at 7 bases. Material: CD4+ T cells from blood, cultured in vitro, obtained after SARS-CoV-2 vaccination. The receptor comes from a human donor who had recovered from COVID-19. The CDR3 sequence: CASSPQGLPYNEQFF. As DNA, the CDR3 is TGTGCCAGCAGCCCACAGGGGCTACCCTACAATGAGCAGTTCTTC.